This T cell receptor beta chain was sequenced during a study of blood T cells in healthy people across ages. Findings and limits, study-wide: No one knew whether donors had CMV, which possibly confounded expanded clonotype changes.

This clonotype was seen repeatedly, ten times or more. Antigen specificity is unknown. With a J-beta primer mix and a sample-barcoded 5' primer, a second PCR ran about 6 to 11 cycles. In TCRdb, the 5' RACE reads were re-called with MiXCR into one record per CDR3 protein. Of 800,000 to 1,300,000 distinct CDR3 sequences in the sample, about 23% are singletons; the top ten hold less than 0.75%. Ranging in age from about 6 to 100, the donors were healthy Caucasian individuals from Russia. This CDR3 has 15 amino acids. Trimming cost V 0 bases and J 3 bases, with 11 bases left between them. Looked up from germline, CDR1 is KGHSH and CDR2 is LQKENI. This same sample was also part of a study on T cells of mothers and their children.

The material sequenced was blood. The TCR sequence derives from a girl aged 2-10 years in good health. The chain recombines TRBV18 with TRBJ2-5; D may be TRBD1 (5 bases). CDR3 protein: CASSPPEGVKETQYF. The CDR3 region has the DNA TGTGCCAGCTCACCACCGGAAGGGGTAAAAGAGACCCAGTACTTC.